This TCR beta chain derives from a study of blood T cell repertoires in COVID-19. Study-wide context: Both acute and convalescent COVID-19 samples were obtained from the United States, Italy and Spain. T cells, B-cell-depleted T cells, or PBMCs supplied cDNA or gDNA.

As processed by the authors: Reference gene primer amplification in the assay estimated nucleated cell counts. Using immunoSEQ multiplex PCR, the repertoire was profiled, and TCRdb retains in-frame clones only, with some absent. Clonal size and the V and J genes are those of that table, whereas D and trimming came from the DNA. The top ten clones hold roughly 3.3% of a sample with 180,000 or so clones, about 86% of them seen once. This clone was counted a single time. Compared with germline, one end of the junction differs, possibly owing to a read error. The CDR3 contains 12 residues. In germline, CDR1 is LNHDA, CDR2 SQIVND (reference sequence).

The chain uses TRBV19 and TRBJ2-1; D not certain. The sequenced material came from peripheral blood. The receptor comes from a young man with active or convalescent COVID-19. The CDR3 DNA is TGTGCCAGTAGTATAGTCGGAGCGTCCTCGGTCTTC. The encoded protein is CASSIVGASSVF.